This T cell receptor beta chain was found in a study of cytomegalovirus exposure and HLA in healthy donors. Findings and caveats of the study: Previous analysis showed most TCR beta V segments were productive about 90% or about 30% of the time. HLA allele associations emerged for about 16,000 TCR beta sequences in a later analysis, at 0.05 false discovery rate. Across donors, presence/absence analyses took sequencing depth to be roughly uniform.

PCR involved 60 Vbeta and 13 Jbeta primers. TCRdb's table, derived via immunoSEQ multiplex PCR, lists solely in-frame clones and lacks some. This sample has 95,000 to 150,000 clones; around 75% occur once, and the top ten carry around 2.2%. The CDR3 totals 16 residues. CDR1 is SEHNR and CDR2 is FQNEAQ in the germline V gene (reference sequence). In regard to this clone: Antigen specificity is unknown. One junction end disagrees with the germline gene, perhaps due to a read error.

This sequence joins TRBV7-9 and TRBJ1-6, with D hard to call. This receptor was identified in a man aged 25 to 40 in good health and CMV-seronegative. What was sequenced was PBMCs. The chain's CDR3 is CSSSLSGSSYNSPLHF. The DNA for the CDR3 is TGTTCCAGCAGCTTATCGGGTAGCTCCTATAATTCACCCCTCCACTTT.